One and the same sample provided the 25 T cell receptor beta chains below, sequenced in a study of CD8+ T cells in alopecia areata. The sequencing template was cDNA reverse transcribed from extracted RNA. TCRdb keeps only in-frame clones here, not all; method: immunoSEQ multiplex PCR. The top ten clones hold roughly 2.8% of a sample with around 120,000 clones, roughly 66% of them seen once. The sequenced sample consisted of CD4+ T cells sorted from blood. These receptors were obtained from a human donor in good health.

J is TRBJ2-3 and V is TRBV29-1, with D perhaps matching TRBD2 (5 bases). Trimming took 6 bases from V and 6 from J, leaving 16 bases between them. The CDR3 has 13 residues. From germline, CDR1 is SQVTM and CDR2 ANQGSEA. This CDR3 is CSVESGSGDTQYF. CDR3 in DNA: TGCAGCGTCGAAAGTGGGTCGGGGGATACGCAGTATTTT.

V usage is TRBV30 and J usage is TRBJ2-5; D is uncertain. V was clipped by 3 bases and J by 5 bases, with 10 bases between them. The CDR3 length is 12 residues. Germline lookup yields CDR1 GTSNPN and CDR2 SVGIG (reference sequence). CDR3 in amino acids: CAWRLYGETQYF. The CDR3 bases are TGTGCCTGGAGATTGTACGGGGAGACCCAGTACTTC.

This clone was picked up a small number of times. This chain links TRBV9 with TRBJ1-2; D gene unclear. The CDR3 sequence is 13 residues long. V lost 1 base and J lost 4, with 8 bases in between. Germline CDR1 and CDR2: SGDLS and YYNGEE. The DNA of the CDR3 is TGTGCCAGCAGCGTACAGAGTTCCTATGGCTACACCTTC. Translated, it gives CASSVQSSYGYTF.

V gene TRBV2 combines with J gene TRBJ2-2; TRBD1 aligns across 8 bases. The length of the CDR3 is 15 residues. The V and J ends lost 7 bases and 0 bases, in that order; junction bases with no gene match: 4. CDR1 and CDR2 (germline): SNHLY, FYNNEI. CDR3 residues: CASKGQGTNTGELFF. CDR3 in DNA: TGTGCCAGCAAAGGACAGGGAACGAACACCGGGGAGCTGTTTTTT.

A few counts support this clone. The V and J genes are TRBV6-1 and TRBJ1-2, with TRBD1 as a possible D gene (6 bases). V lost 4 bases, J lost 4 bases, and 7 bases lay in between. Germline V gene data show CDR1 as MNHNS and CDR2 as SASEGT. The CDR3 is 12 residues long. The CDR3 DNA reads TGTGCCAGCAGTGGGACAGCCTATGGCTACACCTTC. It yields the protein CASSGTAYGYTF.

V is TRBV27 and J is TRBJ2-7; TRBD1 aligns across 7 bases. The ends lost 4 bases at V and 4 bases at J; junction bases unmatched: 13. The CDR3 runs to 16 residues. The germline gives CDR1 MNHEY, CDR2 SMNVEV (reference sequence). The DNA of the CDR3 is TGTGCCAGCAGTTCCGGTGGGACAGTGCGTTCTTACGAGCAGTACTTC. This translates into CASSSGGTVRSYEQYF.

The chain links TRBV5-1 to TRBJ1-6; the D gene is possibly TRBD1 (5 bases). There are 15 residues in the CDR3. Per germline, CDR1 SGHRS and CDR2 YFSETQ. Deletions cut 4 bases from V and 8 bases from J, with 16 bases between. The CDR3 spells CASSAPGLGDSPLHF. The CDR3 nucleotides are TGCGCCAGCAGCGCTCCGGGACTCGGGGATTCACCCCTCCACTTT.

The chain has TRBV6-1 and TRBJ1-1; the D is unclear. Germline CDR1 and CDR2: MNHNS and SASEGT. Trimming shortened V by 3 bases and J by 0 bases, and 8 bases separated the two germline ends. This CDR3 has 14 residues. The CDR3 protein is CASSDPGLNTEAFF. The DNA of the CDR3 is TGTGCCAGCAGTGATCCAGGCTTGAACACTGAAGCTTTCTTT.

The chain carries TRBV2 and TRBJ1-1, with D unclear. This CDR3 has 17 residues. The V gene lost 4 bases and the J gene lost 0 bases, with 18 bases spanning the gap. Germline V gene data show CDR1 as SNHLY and CDR2 as FYNNEI. CDR3 DNA: TGTGCCAGCAGTGTGGATCTGGAAGGGCGGATGAACACTGAAGCTTTCTTT. Translation gives CASSVDLEGRMNTEAFF.

The genes are TRBV29-1 and TRBJ1-1; D call uncertain. V was clipped by 7 bases and J by 2 bases, with 5 bases between them. CDR3 length: 10 amino acids. Germline loops: CDR1 SQVTM, CDR2 ANQGSEA. The CDR3 region has the DNA TGCAGCGGACATAACACTGAAGCTTTCTTT. Translation gives CSGHNTEAFF.

The rearrangement links TRBV6-5 to TRBJ1-6; TRBD1 might be the D (5 bases). V lost 6 bases, J lost 4 bases, and 7 bases lay in between. The CDR3 contains 13 residues. Per germline, CDR1 MNHEY and CDR2 SVGAGI. The CDR3, as DNA: TGTGCCAGCAGGCGACAGTATAATTCACCCCTCCACTTT. Translation gives CASRRQYNSPLHF.

CDR3 sequence: CASSQDSGTINEQFF. The CDR3 DNA sequence: TGCGCCAGCAGCCAAGACTCCGGGACTATCAATGAGCAGTTCTTC. This chain uses TRBV4-1 with TRBJ2-1, with 7 bases matching TRBD2. With 0 bases clipped from V and 6 bases from J, the junction kept 5 bases outside the gene matches. CDR1 and CDR2 (germline): MGHRA, YSYEKL. This CDR3 region has 15 residues.

The rearrangement joins TRBV5-6 to TRBJ2-5, with D tentatively TRBD1 (5 bases). The CDR3 spans 15 residues. The germline CDR1 and CDR2 sequences are SGHDT and YYEEEE. V lost 4 bases and J 2 bases, leaving 15 bases between the germline ends. The chain's CDR3 is CASSLLVGDQETQYF. CDR3 sequence (DNA): TGTGCCAGCAGCCTCCTGGTAGGGGATCAAGAGACCCAGTACTTC.

The chain links TRBV18 to TRBJ2-1; perhaps TRBD2 as D (6 bases). The V end lost 0 bases, the J end lost 4 bases, and 10 bases lay between the germline ends. The germline V gene has CDR1 KGHSH and CDR2 LQKENI. CDR3 length: 15 residues. This CDR3 reads CASSPPDYEYNEQFF. The DNA for the CDR3 is TGTGCCAGCTCACCACCGGACTACGAGTACAATGAGCAGTTCTTC.

This clone was seen a handful of times. The J gene is TRBJ2-3, the V gene TRBV4-1, with a tentative D call TRBD2 (6 bases). V lost 11 bases and J 0 bases, leaving 18 bases between the germline ends. Germline V gene sequence: CDR1 MGHRA, CDR2 YSYEKL. This CDR3 has 15 residues. For the CDR3, the DNA is TGCGCCTCTCTTGGGCAGGGAGGTAGCACAGATACGCAGTATTTT. It is translated as CASLGQGGSTDTQYF.

V is TRBV15 and J is TRBJ1-6; D unclear. The germline V gene encodes CDR1 LNHNV and CDR2 YYDKDF (reference sequence). With 2 bases removed from V and 9 bases from J, the gap between germline ends came to 8 bases. The CDR3 extends over 13 amino acids. The CDR3: CATSRSQSSPLHF. The CDR3 DNA is TGTGCCACCAGCAGATCACAGAGTTCACCCCTCCACTTT.

This sequence joins TRBV4-1 and TRBJ2-3; 9 bases align to TRBD2. CDR1 is MGHRA, CDR2 YSYEKL, per germline. The V gene end was trimmed by 8 bases and the J gene end by 6 bases; junction bases not matched to a gene: 9. This CDR3 has 14 amino acids. CDR3 sequence: CASARLAGMDTQYF. CDR3 DNA: TGCGCCAGCGCCCGCCTAGCGGGGATGGATACGCAGTATTTT.

The V gene is TRBV7-8, the J gene TRBJ2-2; D is perhaps TRBD2 (6 bases). Germline V gene lookup returns CDR1 SGHVS and CDR2 FQNEAQ. Trimming left V 5 bases short and J 1 base short, with 11 bases between. The CDR3 totals 15 residues. The CDR3 loop is CASSLRDLNTGELFF. CDR3 sequence (DNA): TGTGCCAGCAGCCTCCGGGACTTGAACACCGGGGAGCTGTTTTTT.

J is TRBJ2-5 and V is TRBV5-8, with TRBD1 as a possible D gene (5 bases). The V gene's germline CDR1 is SGHTS and CDR2 YDEGEE. CDR3 size: 14 residues. The ends were cut back, 4 bases at V and 5 bases at J, with 15 bases in the middle. The chain's CDR3 is CASSPGQAWETQYF. In nucleotides, the CDR3 is TGTGCCAGCAGCCCTGGACAAGCATGGGAGACCCAGTACTTC.

V is TRBV4-1 and J is TRBJ2-1; possible D gene TRBD1, 7 bases. CDR3 length: 17 amino acids. The ends were cut back, 0 bases at V and 4 bases at J, with 16 bases in the middle. Germline CDR1 and CDR2: MGHRA and YSYEKL. This CDR3 is CASSQDQGGLGYNEQFF. CDR3 coding DNA: TGCGCCAGCAGCCAAGACCAGGGGGGTTTGGGGTACAATGAGCAGTTCTTC.

The V call is TRBV5-1, the J call TRBJ1-6; the D gene is possibly TRBD1 (5 bases). The germline V gene has CDR1 SGHRS and CDR2 YFSETQ. This CDR3 is 15 amino acids long. Trimming cost V 0 bases and J 8 bases, with 12 bases left between them. CDR3 in DNA: TGCGCCAGCAGCTTGGGGGCAGGGAGAGATTCACCCCTCCACTTT. Translating it yields CASSLGAGRDSPLHF.

V gene TRBV7-9 combines with J gene TRBJ2-3; no definite D call. V lost 1 base and J lost 0, with 5 bases in between. Germline V gene lookup returns CDR1 SEHNR and CDR2 FQNEAQ (reference sequence). This CDR3 has 14 residues. CDR3 nucleotide sequence: TGTGCCAGCAGCTTAGGGATGAGCACAGATACGCAGTATTTT. It specifies CASSLGMSTDTQYF.

This chain uses TRBV11-2 with TRBJ1-4; no clear D gene. The V gene lost 2 bases and the J gene lost 7 bases, with 11 bases spanning the gap. This CDR3 is built from 14 residues. Looked up from germline, CDR1 is SGHAT and CDR2 is FQNNGV. As DNA, the CDR3 is TGTGCCAGCAGCTTATCTGGCGGACGTGAAAAACTGTTTTTT. It yields the protein CASSLSGGREKLFF.

The CDR3 here is CASSPGTGYWEQYF. The DNA for the CDR3 is TGTGCCAGCAGTCCCGGGACAGGGTATTGGGAGCAGTACTTC. The J gene is TRBJ2-7, the V gene TRBV6-5, with 9 bases lining up with TRBD1. CDR3 length equals 14 residues. Trimming at V came to 5 bases and at J to 7 bases, leaving 9 bases not matched to a gene. Germline loops: CDR1 MNHEY, CDR2 SVGAGI.

This chain uses TRBV4-1 with TRBJ1-1, with a weak D call TRBD1 (5 bases). V dropped 1 base and J dropped 4 bases, with 16 bases sitting between them. Germline CDR1 is MGHRA and CDR2 is YSYEKL. The CDR3 length is 16 residues. The CDR3, as DNA: TGCGCCAGCAGCCAAGCAGGATGGGGGAAGGGCACTGAAGCTTTCTTT. This codes for CASSQAGWGKGTEAFF.